This T cell receptor (beta chain) was obtained from a study of PD-L1 blockade in urothelial cancer. Specified time point: peripheral blood 6 weeks after treatment start. Patients yielded 1 to 8 samples each, pretreatment and on-treatment. Spiking of synthetic TCR analog templates was performed in each PCR. This table comes from immunoSEQ multiplex PCR, and its TCRdb copy is limited to in-frame clones, with some not included. There are about 36,000 clones in the sample; over 65% occur only once, and about 11% lies in the top ten. V lost 5 bases and J lost 7; bases outside the gene matches: 6. Germline values: CDR1 ENHRY, CDR2 SYGVKD. This CDR3 contains 13 residues.

The TCR originated in a man aged 40-50 years with urothelial cancer. This chain connects TRBV10-3 to TRBJ1-2; 8 bases are a match to TRBD1. The sample here was PBMCs, taken around atezolizumab (anti-PD-L1) treatment. The CDR3 coding sequence is TGTGCCATCAGTATTACCGGGACAGGTGGCTACACCTTC. Protein product: CAISITGTGGYTF.